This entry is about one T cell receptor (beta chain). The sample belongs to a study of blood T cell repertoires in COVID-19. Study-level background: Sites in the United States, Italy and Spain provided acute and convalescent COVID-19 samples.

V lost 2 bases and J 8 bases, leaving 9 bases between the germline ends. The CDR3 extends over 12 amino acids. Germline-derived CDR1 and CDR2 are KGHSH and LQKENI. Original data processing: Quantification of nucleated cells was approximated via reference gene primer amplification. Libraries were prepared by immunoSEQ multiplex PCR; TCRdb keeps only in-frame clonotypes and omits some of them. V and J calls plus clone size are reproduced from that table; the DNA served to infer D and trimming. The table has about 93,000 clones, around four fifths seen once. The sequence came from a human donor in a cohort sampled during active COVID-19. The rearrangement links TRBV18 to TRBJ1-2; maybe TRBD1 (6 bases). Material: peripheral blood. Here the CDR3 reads CASSPDRSGYTF. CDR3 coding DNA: TGTGCCAGCTCACCAGACAGGTCGGGCTACACCTTC.